This TCR beta chain was sequenced in a study of post-analysis software for immune sequencing data. Study-level findings and limits: Patients had higher frequencies than controls of about 5 TRBV segments, including TRBV5-6, TRBV5-1 and TRBV20-1.

Presence of unique molecular identifiers characterized the TCR beta cDNA libraries. TCRdb ran MiXCR on the PCR reads and lists one entry per CDR3 protein. The sample yields approximately 730,000 distinct CDR3 sequences, approximately 44% seen once. J lost 3 bases, V lost 0 bases, and 9 bases had no gene match. CDR1 SGHNT and CDR2 YYREEE come from the germline V gene (reference sequence). The CDR3 is 16 amino acids. Comments on this clonotype: What it recognizes is unknown.

V usage is TRBV5-4 and J usage is TRBJ2-7, with TRBD1 identical over 7 bases. The source of this sequence is a girl between 10 and 17 years old with multiple sclerosis. Sequencing was done on a sample of blood. The CDR3: CASSLGAGTALYEQYF. CDR3 bases: TGTGCCAGCAGCTTGGGAGCCGGGACAGCCCTCTACGAGCAGTACTTC.